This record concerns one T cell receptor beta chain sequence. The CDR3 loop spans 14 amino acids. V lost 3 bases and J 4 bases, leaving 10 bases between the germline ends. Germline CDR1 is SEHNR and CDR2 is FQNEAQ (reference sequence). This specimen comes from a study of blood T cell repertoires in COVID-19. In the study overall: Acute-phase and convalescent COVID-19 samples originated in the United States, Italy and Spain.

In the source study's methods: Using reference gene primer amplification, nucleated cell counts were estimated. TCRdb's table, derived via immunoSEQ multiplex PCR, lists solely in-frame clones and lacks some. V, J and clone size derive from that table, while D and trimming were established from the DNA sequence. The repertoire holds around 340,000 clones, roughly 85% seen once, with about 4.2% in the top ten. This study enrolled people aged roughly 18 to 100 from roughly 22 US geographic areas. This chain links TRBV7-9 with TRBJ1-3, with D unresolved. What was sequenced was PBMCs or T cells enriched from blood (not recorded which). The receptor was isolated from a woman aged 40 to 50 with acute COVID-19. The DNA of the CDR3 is TGTGCCAGCAGCTTGAGTGTGTCCGGAAACACCATATATTTT. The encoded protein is CASSLSVSGNTIYF.